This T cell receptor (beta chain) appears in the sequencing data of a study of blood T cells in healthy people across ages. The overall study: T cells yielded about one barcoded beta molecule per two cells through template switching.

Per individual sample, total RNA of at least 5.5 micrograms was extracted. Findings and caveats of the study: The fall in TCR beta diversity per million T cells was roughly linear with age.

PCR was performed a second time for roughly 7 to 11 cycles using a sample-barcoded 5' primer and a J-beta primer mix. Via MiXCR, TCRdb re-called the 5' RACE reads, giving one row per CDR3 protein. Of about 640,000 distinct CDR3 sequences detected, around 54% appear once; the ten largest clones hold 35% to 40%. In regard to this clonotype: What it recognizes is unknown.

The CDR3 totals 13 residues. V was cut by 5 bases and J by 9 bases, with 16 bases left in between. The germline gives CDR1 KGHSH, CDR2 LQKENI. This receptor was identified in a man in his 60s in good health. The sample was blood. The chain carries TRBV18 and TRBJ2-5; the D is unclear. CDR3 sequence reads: CASSSGHLEPQYF. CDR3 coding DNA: TGTGCCAGCTCATCCGGGCACCTGGAACCCCAGTACTTC.